The rows below give T cell receptor beta chains drawn from one sample of a study of shared clonotypes between healthy human individuals. Here immunoSEQ multiplex PCR was the method, and the copy in TCRdb shows in-frame clones only, minus some. The sample holds some 1 million clones; around 75% are singletons and the top ten take over 1.3%. Source material: memory CD4+ T cells sorted from blood. The receptors derive from a man between 18 and 29 years old in good health. Both conserved end residues are part of each CDR3. The order of the fields is CDR3 DNA, CDR3 protein, V gene, J gene, clone size, D gene. D genes are given only for firm matches. A clone size is listed for some rows: how often the clone was seen (once, few, many), or a class if it is expanded.

CDR3nt: TGTGCCAGCAGTGAGACAGCCTATAATCCACCCCTCCACTTT
CDR3aa: CASSETAYNPPLHF
v_gene: TRBV6-1
j_gene: TRBJ1-6
abundance: -
d_gene: -

CDR3nt: TGCGCCAGCAGCCAGGGACAGGGGAACACCGGGGAGCTGTTTTTT
CDR3aa: CASSQGQGNTGELFF
v_gene: TRBV4-1
j_gene: TRBJ2-2
abundance: -
d_gene: TRBD1

CDR3nt: TGCAGCCCCAGGTCGGGGGAGACCCAGTACTTC
CDR3aa: CSPRSGETQYF
v_gene: TRBV29-1
j_gene: TRBJ2-5
abundance: -
d_gene: -

CDR3nt: TGTGCCAGTAGTAGCCAGCCGGGACGGTCTAATGAAAAACTGTTTTTT
CDR3aa: CASSSQPGRSNEKLFF
v_gene: TRBV19
j_gene: TRBJ1-4
abundance: -
d_gene: -

CDR3nt: TGTGCCAGCCCGAATCCGGGAGCCCCGTGGGAGACCCAGTACTTC
CDR3aa: CASPNPGAPWETQYF
v_gene: TRBV27
j_gene: TRBJ2-5
abundance: -
d_gene: -

CDR3nt: TGTGCCAGCAGTGCGGGGAACCGGGAGACCCAGTACTTC
CDR3aa: CASSAGNRETQYF
v_gene: TRBV2
j_gene: TRBJ2-5
abundance: -
d_gene: -

CDR3nt: TGCGCCAGCTCCTTAAGGGGCGGCAATCAGCCCCAGCATTTT
CDR3aa: CASSLRGGNQPQHF
v_gene: TRBV5-1
j_gene: TRBJ1-5
abundance: once
d_gene: -

CDR3nt: TGCGCCAGCAGCGGCACTAGCGCCTCCTACGAGCAGTACTTC
CDR3aa: CASSGTSASYEQYF
v_gene: TRBV5-1
j_gene: TRBJ2-7
abundance: -
d_gene: TRBD2

CDR3nt: TGTGCCAGCAGCAAGACAACCACGAACACCGGGGAGCTGTTTTTT
CDR3aa: CASSKTTTNTGELFF
v_gene: TRBV27
j_gene: TRBJ2-2
abundance: -
d_gene: -

CDR3nt: TGTGCCAGCAGTGGCGGGGGGGCGGTAGATACGCAGTATTTT
CDR3aa: CASSGGGAVDTQYF
v_gene: TRBV6-1
j_gene: TRBJ2-3
abundance: -
d_gene: TRBD2

CDR3nt: TGTGCCTGGAGCCCGCAGGGCAGCTCCTACGAGCAGTACTTC
CDR3aa: CAWSPQGSSYEQYF
v_gene: TRBV30
j_gene: TRBJ2-7
abundance: -
d_gene: -

CDR3nt: TGTGCCAGCAGCGGAAGCATGACAGGGACTCTCTCTGGGGCCAACGTCCTGACTTTC
CDR3aa: CASSGSMTGTLSGANVLTF
v_gene: TRBV7-2
j_gene: TRBJ2-6
abundance: -
d_gene: -

CDR3nt: TGTGCCAGCAGCTCAGGGCTTACTGAAGCTTTCTTT
CDR3aa: CASSSGLTEAFF
v_gene: TRBV7-9
j_gene: TRBJ1-1
abundance: -
d_gene: -

CDR3nt: TGTGCCAGCAGCTTGATGCAGGGGTCAAAGAAGCTGTTTTTT
CDR3aa: CASSLMQGSKKLFF
v_gene: TRBV7-8
j_gene: TRBJ2-2
abundance: -
d_gene: -

CDR3nt: TGTGCCAGCAGCCCCAGAAGGGACCGTGAGCAGTACTTC
CDR3aa: CASSPRRDREQYF
v_gene: TRBV7-6
j_gene: TRBJ2-7
abundance: -
d_gene: -

CDR3nt: TGTGCCAGCAGCATGGGACAGCCTAACTCTGGAAACACCATATATTTT
CDR3aa: CASSMGQPNSGNTIYF
v_gene: TRBV7-2
j_gene: TRBJ1-3
abundance: -
d_gene: TRBD1

CDR3nt: TGCGCCAGCAGCCAAGATCAAGCACAGAGGAACACTGAAGCTTTCTTT
CDR3aa: CASSQDQAQRNTEAFF
v_gene: TRBV4-1
j_gene: TRBJ1-1
abundance: few
d_gene: -

CDR3nt: TGTGCCTGGTTTGGGGGAGGAAAGTTAACCGGGGAGCTGTTTTTT
CDR3aa: CAWFGGGKLTGELFF
v_gene: TRBV30
j_gene: TRBJ2-2
abundance: -
d_gene: -

CDR3nt: TGCGCCAGCAGTGAGACGGGGGGTGGGAATGAGCAGTTCTTC
CDR3aa: CASSETGGGNEQFF
v_gene: TRBV10-2
j_gene: TRBJ2-1
abundance: few
d_gene: TRBD2

CDR3nt: TGCAGTGCTAGATTTTTAGATACGCAGTATTTT
CDR3aa: CSARFLDTQYF
v_gene: TRBV20-1
j_gene: TRBJ2-3
abundance: -
d_gene: -

CDR3nt: TGTGCCATAGCAGGGGGGGGCTCCGGGGCCAACGTCCTGACTTTC
CDR3aa: CAIAGGGSGANVLTF
v_gene: TRBV6-5
j_gene: TRBJ2-6
abundance: -
d_gene: -

CDR3nt: TGTGCCAGCAGCTTAGCGGCAGGGAAGGGAGGCTACACCTTC
CDR3aa: CASSLAAGKGGYTF
v_gene: TRBV7-9
j_gene: TRBJ1-2
abundance: -
d_gene: -

CDR3nt: TGTGCCAGCACTGGCCGGGGAACAGATACGCAGTATTTT
CDR3aa: CASTGRGTDTQYF
v_gene: TRBV2
j_gene: TRBJ2-3
abundance: many
d_gene: -

CDR3nt: TGTGCCAGCACCCGGGACGTTGCTAGCACAGATACGCAGTATTTT
CDR3aa: CASTRDVASTDTQYF
v_gene: TRBV2
j_gene: TRBJ2-3
abundance: -
d_gene: -

CDR3nt: TGCGCCAGCAGCCGGACAGGGTCGACCACCGGAATAGATGAGCAGTTCTTC
CDR3aa: CASSRTGSTTGIDEQFF
v_gene: TRBV5-1
j_gene: TRBJ2-1
abundance: -
d_gene: TRBD1

CDR3nt: TGCGCCAGCAGCCAAGACCGGGACTACCAGACCCAGTACTTC
CDR3aa: CASSQDRDYQTQYF
v_gene: TRBV4-1
j_gene: TRBJ2-5
abundance: many
d_gene: TRBD2

CDR3nt: TGCGCCAGCAGTGAGGGGTCAGGGGACACTGAAGCTTTCTTT
CDR3aa: CASSEGSGDTEAFF
v_gene: TRBV10-1
j_gene: TRBJ1-1
abundance: -
d_gene: -

CDR3nt: TGTGCCAGCAGCTTACTCGGACTGATTAATGAGCAGTTCTTC
CDR3aa: CASSLLGLINEQFF
v_gene: TRBV7-9
j_gene: TRBJ2-1
abundance: once
d_gene: -

CDR3nt: TGTGCCAGCAGACAACAGGATTATCAGCCCCAGCATTTT
CDR3aa: CASRQQDYQPQHF
v_gene: TRBV28
j_gene: TRBJ1-5
abundance: few
d_gene: -

CDR3nt: TGTGCCAGCAGTTACTCGTGGGGGGCGCTGGAGACCCAGTACTTC
CDR3aa: CASSYSWGALETQYF
v_gene: TRBV6-5
j_gene: TRBJ2-5
abundance: -
d_gene: -

CDR3nt: TGTGCCATCAGTGAACTTACAGGGGGCACTTTAGGCACTGAAGCTTTCTTT
CDR3aa: CAISELTGGTLGTEAFF
v_gene: TRBV10-3
j_gene: TRBJ1-1
abundance: -
d_gene: TRBD1

CDR3nt: TGCGCCAGCAGTGGACAGGCAGGCGGGGAGCTGTTTTTT
CDR3aa: CASSGQAGGELFF
v_gene: TRBV10-1
j_gene: TRBJ2-2
abundance: few
d_gene: -

CDR3nt: TGTGCCAGCAGCCCCGACGCTGGGCGGAGGCTTGAAGCTTTCTTT
CDR3aa: CASSPDAGRRLEAFF
v_gene: TRBV7-2
j_gene: TRBJ1-1
abundance: -
d_gene: -

CDR3nt: TGTGCCAGCACCTTGGGACTATCAGCTTTCTTT
CDR3aa: CASTLGLSAFF
v_gene: TRBV2
j_gene: TRBJ1-1
abundance: -
d_gene: -

CDR3nt: TGTGCCAGCAAAGGGACAGAGAACACTGAAGCTTTCTTT
CDR3aa: CASKGTENTEAFF
v_gene: TRBV2
j_gene: TRBJ1-1
abundance: -
d_gene: TRBD1

CDR3nt: TGTGCCAGCAGCCATACCGACAGATTGAACACTGAAGCTTTCTTT
CDR3aa: CASSHTDRLNTEAFF
v_gene: TRBV5-4
j_gene: TRBJ1-1
abundance: -
d_gene: -

CDR3nt: TGTGCCAGCAGTGGTGCACTCAGGGGCCACGAGCAGTACTTC
CDR3aa: CASSGALRGHEQYF
v_gene: TRBV6-1
j_gene: TRBJ2-7
abundance: -
d_gene: -

CDR3nt: TGTGCCAGCAGTTTGGACAGGGGAAGCACTGAAGCTTTCTTT
CDR3aa: CASSLDRGSTEAFF
v_gene: TRBV2
j_gene: TRBJ1-1
abundance: -
d_gene: TRBD1

CDR3nt: TGCGCCAGCAGCGGAAGAGTAGGCAGATCCTACGAGCAGTACTTC
CDR3aa: CASSGRVGRSYEQYF
v_gene: TRBV5-1
j_gene: TRBJ2-7
abundance: once
d_gene: -

CDR3nt: TGTGCCAGCAGCTTAGTTGACAGTCTGAACACTGAAGCTTTCTTT
CDR3aa: CASSLVDSLNTEAFF
v_gene: TRBV11-2
j_gene: TRBJ1-1
abundance: few
d_gene: -

CDR3nt: TGTGCCAGCAGCTTGGAAGCGACCCCTAATTCACCCCTCCACTTT
CDR3aa: CASSLEATPNSPLHF
v_gene: TRBV5-4
j_gene: TRBJ1-6
abundance: -
d_gene: -

CDR3nt: TGTGCCAGCAGTTTAAGCGGTCCAGATACGCAGTATTTT
CDR3aa: CASSLSGPDTQYF
v_gene: TRBV5-6
j_gene: TRBJ2-3
abundance: -
d_gene: -

CDR3nt: TGTGCCAGCAGATCGATCACCGGGGGGGCCTTGACAGATACGCAGTATTTT
CDR3aa: CASRSITGGALTDTQYF
v_gene: TRBV2
j_gene: TRBJ2-3
abundance: -
d_gene: TRBD2

CDR3nt: TGTGCCAGCAGTCCCCTTACTAGTTTCGCGAACACCGGGGAGCTGTTTTTT
CDR3aa: CASSPLTSFANTGELFF
v_gene: TRBV7-2
j_gene: TRBJ2-2
abundance: -
d_gene: -

CDR3nt: TGTGCCAGCAGCTTGGAGCCCGATACGCAGTATTTT
CDR3aa: CASSLEPDTQYF
v_gene: TRBV5-6
j_gene: TRBJ2-3
abundance: -
d_gene: -

CDR3nt: TGTGCCAGCAGCTTCGGACGGAGAGATACGCAGTATTTT
CDR3aa: CASSFGRRDTQYF
v_gene: TRBV5-6
j_gene: TRBJ2-3
abundance: -
d_gene: -

CDR3nt: TGTGCCAGCAGTCCTGACAGTTTGTATCAGCCCCAGCATTTT
CDR3aa: CASSPDSLYQPQHF
v_gene: TRBV6-4
j_gene: TRBJ1-5
abundance: -
d_gene: -

CDR3nt: TGTGCCAGTAGAGTAACAGGGCAGCTGGAAGGGCCCCAGCATTTT
CDR3aa: CASRVTGQLEGPQHF
v_gene: TRBV19
j_gene: TRBJ1-5
abundance: -
d_gene: -

CDR3nt: TGTGCCAGCAGCTTAGACGGGGGCTCCTACAATGAGCAGTTCTTC
CDR3aa: CASSLDGGSYNEQFF
v_gene: TRBV7-2
j_gene: TRBJ2-1
abundance: -
d_gene: -

CDR3nt: TGTGCCAGCTCCCCCAGGGCGACAGGGGGCGATGAGCAGTTCTTC
CDR3aa: CASSPRATGGDEQFF
v_gene: TRBV18
j_gene: TRBJ2-1
abundance: -
d_gene: TRBD1

CDR3nt: TGTGCCATCAGCCGGGACTTGAGCTCCTACGAGCAGTACTTC
CDR3aa: CAISRDLSSYEQYF
v_gene: TRBV10-3
j_gene: TRBJ2-7
abundance: -
d_gene: -

CDR3nt: TGTGCCAGCAGCTTAGCGCGGGCAGGGACCGGGGAGCTGTTTTTT
CDR3aa: CASSLARAGTGELFF
v_gene: TRBV11-1
j_gene: TRBJ2-2
abundance: once
d_gene: -

CDR3nt: TGTGCCAGCAGCCAAGAAGCGGGGGAGTTCTATGGCTACACCTTC
CDR3aa: CASSQEAGEFYGYTF
v_gene: TRBV14
j_gene: TRBJ1-2
abundance: -
d_gene: -